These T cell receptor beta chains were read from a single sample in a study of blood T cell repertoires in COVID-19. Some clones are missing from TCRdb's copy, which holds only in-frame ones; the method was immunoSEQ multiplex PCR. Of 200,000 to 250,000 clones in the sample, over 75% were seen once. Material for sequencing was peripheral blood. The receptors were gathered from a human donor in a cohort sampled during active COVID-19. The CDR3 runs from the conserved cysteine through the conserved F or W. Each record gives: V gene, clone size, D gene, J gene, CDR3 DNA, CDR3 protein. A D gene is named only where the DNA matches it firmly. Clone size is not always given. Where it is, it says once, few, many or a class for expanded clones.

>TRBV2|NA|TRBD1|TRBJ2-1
TGTGCCAGCAACTTGCAGGGGGACTCCTACAATGAGCAGTTCTTC
CASNLQGDSYNEQFF
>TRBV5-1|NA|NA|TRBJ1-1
TGCGCCAGCAGCTTGGGCGCGGCGGGGAACACTGAAGCTTTCTTT
CASSLGAAGNTEAFF
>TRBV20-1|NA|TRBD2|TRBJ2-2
TGCAGTGCTAGTTCAGTAGCGGGAGGCAACACCGGGGAGCTGTTTTTT
CSASSVAGGNTGELFF
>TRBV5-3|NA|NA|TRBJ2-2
TGTGCCAGAAGCTTGAGGGGCCAAAGCACTAGGGAGCTGTTTTTT
CARSLRGQSTRELFF
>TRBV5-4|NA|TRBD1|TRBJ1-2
TGTGCCAGCAGGGGGGGACAGGTGAAAGGCTACACCTTC
CASRGGQVKGYTF
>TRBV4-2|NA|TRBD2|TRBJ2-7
TGTGCCAGCAGCCAACCAACTAGCGGGAGCTCCTACGAGCAGTACTTC
CASSQPTSGSSYEQYF
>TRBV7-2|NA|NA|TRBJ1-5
TGTGCCAGCAGCTTAGGGGGAAGGGCAGCGGCGAGCAATCAGCCCCAGCATTTT
CASSLGGRAAASNQPQHF
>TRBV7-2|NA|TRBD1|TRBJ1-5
TGTGCCAGCAGCCCGGGACAGGGGGAAAGGAATCAGCCCCAGCATTTT
CASSPGQGERNQPQHF
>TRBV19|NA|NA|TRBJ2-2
TGTGCCAGTAAGGATGCAGGGGGGACCGGGGAGCTGTTTTTT
CASKDAGGTGELFF
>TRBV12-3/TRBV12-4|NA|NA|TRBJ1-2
TGTGCCAGCAGTTTAGTGGCCGATTATGGCTACACCTTC
CASSLVADYGYTF
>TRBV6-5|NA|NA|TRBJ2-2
TGTGCCAGCAGTTACGGCCAGGGTCGGACCGGGGAGCTGTTTTTT
CASSYGQGRTGELFF
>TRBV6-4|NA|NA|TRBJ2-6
TGTGCCAGCAGTGACGGGCACCACTCTGGGGCCAACGTCCTGACTTTC
CASSDGHHSGANVLTF
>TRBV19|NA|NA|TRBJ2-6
TGTGCCACCGCCTACAGGGTTTCTGGGGCCAACGTCCTGACTTTC
CATAYRVSGANVLTF
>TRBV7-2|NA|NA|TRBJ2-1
TGTGCCAGCAGGGGGCGGCAGGGTTTCTACAATGAGCAGTTCTTC
CASRGRQGFYNEQFF
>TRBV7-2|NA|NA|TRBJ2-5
TGTGCCAGCAGCTTAGCGTGGCGGGATATCCAGTACTTC
CASSLAWRDIQYF
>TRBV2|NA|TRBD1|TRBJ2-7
TGTGCCAGCAAGGTTAGGGGGCAGGGGACCTACGAGCAGTACTTC
CASKVRGQGTYEQYF
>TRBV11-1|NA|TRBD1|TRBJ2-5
TGTGCCAGCAGCTTAAGACAGGGAGAGACCCAGTACTTC
CASSLRQGETQYF
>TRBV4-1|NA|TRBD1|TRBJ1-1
TGCGCCAGCAGCCAAGGGTGGGCCCTGACAGGGGAAGCTTTCTTT
CASSQGWALTGEAFF
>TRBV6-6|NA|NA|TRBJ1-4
TGTGCCAGCAGTTACTCTAACAGTAATGAAAAACTGTTTTTT
CASSYSNSNEKLFF
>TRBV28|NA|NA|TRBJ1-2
TGTGCCACGACGGACAGTAACTATGGCTACACCTTC
CATTDSNYGYTF
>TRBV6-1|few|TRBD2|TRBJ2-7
TGTGCCAGCAGTGAAGAACTAGCGAGAATCTACGAGCAGTACTTC
CASSEELARIYEQYF
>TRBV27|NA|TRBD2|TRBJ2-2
TGTGCCAGCAGTAGGGGACTACTCGAAACCGGGGAGCTGTTTTTT
CASSRGLLETGELFF
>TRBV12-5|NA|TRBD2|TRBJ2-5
TGTGCTAGTGGCCCTAGCGGGGGCGGAGAGACCCAGTACTTC
CASGPSGGGETQYF
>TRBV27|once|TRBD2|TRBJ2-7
TGTGCCAGCAGAGGGCTAGCGGGAGGCCTCACCTACGAGCAGTACTTC
CASRGLAGGLTYEQYF
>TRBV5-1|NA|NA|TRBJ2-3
TGCGCCAGCAGCTTGGGCGGCAGAAGTAGCACAGATACGCAGTATTTT
CASSLGGRSSTDTQYF
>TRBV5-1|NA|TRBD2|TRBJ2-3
TGCGCCAGCAGCTTGGCGGTAGCGGGAGAGCGGGCAGATACGCAGTATTTT
CASSLAVAGERADTQYF